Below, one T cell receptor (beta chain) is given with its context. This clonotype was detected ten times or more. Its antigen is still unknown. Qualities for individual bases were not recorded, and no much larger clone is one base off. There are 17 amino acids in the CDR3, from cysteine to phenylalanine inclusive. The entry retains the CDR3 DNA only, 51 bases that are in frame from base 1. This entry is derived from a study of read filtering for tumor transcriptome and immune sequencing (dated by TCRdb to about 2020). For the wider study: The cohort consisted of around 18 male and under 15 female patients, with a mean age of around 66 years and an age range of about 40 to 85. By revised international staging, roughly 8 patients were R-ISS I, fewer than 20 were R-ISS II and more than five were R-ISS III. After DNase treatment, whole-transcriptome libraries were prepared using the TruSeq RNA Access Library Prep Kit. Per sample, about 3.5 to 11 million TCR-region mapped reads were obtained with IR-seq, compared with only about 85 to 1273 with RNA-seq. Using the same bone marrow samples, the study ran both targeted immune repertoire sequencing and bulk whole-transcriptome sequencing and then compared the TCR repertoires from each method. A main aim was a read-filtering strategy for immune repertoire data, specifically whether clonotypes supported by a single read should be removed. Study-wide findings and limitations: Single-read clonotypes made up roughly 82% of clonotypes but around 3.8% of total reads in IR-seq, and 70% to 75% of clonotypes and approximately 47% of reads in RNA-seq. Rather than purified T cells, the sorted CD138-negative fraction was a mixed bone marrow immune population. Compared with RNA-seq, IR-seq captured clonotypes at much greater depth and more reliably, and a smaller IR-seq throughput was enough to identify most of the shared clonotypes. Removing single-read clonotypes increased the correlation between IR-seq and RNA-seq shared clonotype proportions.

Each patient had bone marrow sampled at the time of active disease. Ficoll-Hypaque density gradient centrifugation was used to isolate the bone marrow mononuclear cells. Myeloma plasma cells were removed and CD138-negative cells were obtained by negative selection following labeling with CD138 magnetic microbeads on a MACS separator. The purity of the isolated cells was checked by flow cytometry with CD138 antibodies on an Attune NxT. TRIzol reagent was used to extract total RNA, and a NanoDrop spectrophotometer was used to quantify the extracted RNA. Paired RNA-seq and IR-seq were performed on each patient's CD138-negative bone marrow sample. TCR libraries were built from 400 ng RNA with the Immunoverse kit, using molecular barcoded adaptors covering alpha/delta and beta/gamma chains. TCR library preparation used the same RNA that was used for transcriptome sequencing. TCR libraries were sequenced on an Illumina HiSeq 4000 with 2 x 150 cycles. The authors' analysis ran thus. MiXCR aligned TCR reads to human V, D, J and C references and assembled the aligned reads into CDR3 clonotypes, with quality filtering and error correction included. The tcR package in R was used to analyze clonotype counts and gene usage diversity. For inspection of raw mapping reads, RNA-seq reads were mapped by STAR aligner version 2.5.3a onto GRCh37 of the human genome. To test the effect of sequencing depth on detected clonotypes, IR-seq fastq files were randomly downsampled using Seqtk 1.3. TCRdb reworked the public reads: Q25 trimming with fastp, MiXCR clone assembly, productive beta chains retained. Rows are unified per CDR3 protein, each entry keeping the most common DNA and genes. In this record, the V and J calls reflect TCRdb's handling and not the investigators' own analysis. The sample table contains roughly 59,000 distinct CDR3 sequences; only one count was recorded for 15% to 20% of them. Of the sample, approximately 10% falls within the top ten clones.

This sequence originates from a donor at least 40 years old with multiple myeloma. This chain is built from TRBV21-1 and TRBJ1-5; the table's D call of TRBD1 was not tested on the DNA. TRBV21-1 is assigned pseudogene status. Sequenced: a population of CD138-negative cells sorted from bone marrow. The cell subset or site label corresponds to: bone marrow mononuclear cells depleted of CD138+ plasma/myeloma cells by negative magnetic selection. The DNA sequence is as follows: TGTGCCAGCAGCAATTGGGACAGGGATTTGAGCAATCAGCCCCAGCATTTT. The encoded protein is CASSNWDRDLSNQPQHF.